The rows below give T cell receptor beta chains drawn from one sample of a study of beta chain features in type 1 diabetes. TCRdb's copy holds only in-frame clones and misses some; the assay was immunoSEQ multiplex PCR. The repertoire consists of about 260,000 clones, with roughly 20% occurring once and the leading ten covering 0.028%. Sequenced material: naive CD4+ T cells from blood. These receptors all come from a woman in her forties with type 1 diabetes. Both conserved end residues are part of each CDR3. The D gene is left open where the match is weak. Rows give clone size only sometimes, using once, few, many, or a class for an expanded clone.

size	D	V	J	CDR3	DNA
few	-	TRBV19	TRBJ2-4	CASSIIGVENIQYF	TGTGCCAGTAGTATCATAGGGGTGGAAAACATTCAGTACTTC
few	TRBD1	TRBV7-8	TRBJ2-7	CASSFTGTGLREQYF	TGTGCCAGCAGCTTCACCGGGACAGGGCTTCGCGAGCAGTACTTC
-	-	TRBV5-1	TRBJ1-4	CASSERVESNEKLFF	TGCGCCAGCAGCGAACGAGTCGAGTCTAATGAAAAACTGTTTTTT
few	TRBD1	TRBV4-2	TRBJ2-1	CASSPRGQGGNEQFF	TGTGCCAGCAGCCCACGCGGACAGGGGGGCAATGAGCAGTTCTTC
-	TRBD1	TRBV2	TRBJ1-1	CASSGQGGTEAFF	TGTGCCAGCAGTGGACAGGGCGGCACTGAAGCTTTCTTT
-	-	TRBV5-1	TRBJ1-5	CASSPDSNQPQHF	TGCGCCAGCAGCCCAGATAGCAATCAGCCCCAGCATTTT
once	-	TRBV5-1	TRBJ2-7	CASSLGGSNPYEQYF	TGCGCCAGCAGCTTGGGGGGCAGTAATCCCTACGAGCAGTACTTC
few	-	TRBV7-7	TRBJ2-1	CASSPGSAGNEQFF	TGTGCTAGCAGTCCCGGGTCCGCGGGCAATGAGCAGTTCTTC
few	TRBD1	TRBV4-2	TRBJ1-5	CASSAGQYTNQPQHF	TGTGCCAGCAGCGCGGGACAGTATACCAATCAGCCCCAGCATTTT
few	-	TRBV30	TRBJ2-2	CAWRRGNTGELFF	TGTGCCTGGAGACGGGGGAACACCGGGGAGCTGTTTTTT
-	-	TRBV7-9	TRBJ2-1	CASSRGGVTYNEQFF	TGTGCCAGCAGCCGCGGAGGGGTAACCTACAATGAGCAGTTCTTC
-	-	TRBV20-1	TRBJ2-3	CSARAGDTQYF	TGCAGTGCTAGAGCGGGAGATACGCAGTATTTT
few	TRBD1	TRBV20-1	TRBJ2-5	CSADRGETQYF	TGCAGTGCTGACAGGGGAGAGACCCAGTACTTC
few	TRBD1	TRBV15	TRBJ2-7	CATSRGQTYEQYF	TGTGCCACCAGCAGGGGACAGACCTACGAGCAGTACTTC
few	-	TRBV14	TRBJ1-6	CASSHSDSPLHF	TGTGCCAGCAGCCATTCGGATTCACCCCTCCACTTT